Included here is one T cell receptor (beta chain) sequence, with context. Data came from immunoSEQ multiplex PCR; TCRdb stores just in-frame clones and leaves some out. The data contain under 50,000 clones, roughly 75% of them singletons. The sample originates from a study of blood T cell repertoires in COVID-19. This CDR3 has 13 residues. CDR1 SQVTM and CDR2 ANQGSEA come from the germline V gene. V lost 1 base to trimming and J lost 4 bases, with 10 bases between them. The sequenced material came from peripheral blood. The receptor was derived from a man older than 75 with active or convalescent COVID-19. The rearrangement links TRBV29-1 to TRBJ1-1, with D hard to call. CDR3 loop: CSVEAPLSTEAFF. The CDR3 DNA is TGCAGCGTTGAAGCTCCTTTGAGCACTGAAGCTTTCTTT.